Listed below are T cell receptor beta chains from one sample, sequenced in a study of graft-versus-host responses after intestinal transplantation. The data were produced by immunoSEQ multiplex PCR, yet TCRdb's version contains in-frame clones alone and is incomplete. The table lists tens of thousands of clones, roughly 94% of them singletons. These receptors are not linked to any known antigen. Sequencing used unstimulated CD8+ T cells sorted from spleen or lymph node cells, obtained before intestinal transplant. The receptors were gathered from a human donor who received an intestinal transplant. CDR3s include the opening cysteine and the closing phenylalanine or tryptophan. D genes are given only for firm matches. Clone size is shown for a subset of rows, as once, few, many or a class of expanded clone.

abundance: .
d_gene: .
v_gene: TRBV6-5
j_gene: TRBJ1-2
CDR3nt: TGTGCCAGCAGTTACCCGGGGGACTATGGCTACACCTTC
CDR3aa: CASSYPGDYGYTF

abundance: .
d_gene: .
v_gene: TRBV7-6
j_gene: TRBJ2-5
CDR3nt: TGTGCCAGCAGCTCTACCCCTCCAGGGGTCCAAGAGACCCAGTACTTC
CDR3aa: CASSSTPPGVQETQYF

abundance: .
d_gene: .
v_gene: TRBV27
j_gene: TRBJ2-1
CDR3nt: TGTGCCAGCAGTTCCCAGACGGAATACAATGAGCAGTTCTTC
CDR3aa: CASSSQTEYNEQFF

abundance: .
d_gene: .
v_gene: TRBV28
j_gene: TRBJ1-1
CDR3nt: TGTGCCAGCATGGAGGTGAACACTGAAGCTTTCTTT
CDR3aa: CASMEVNTEAFF

abundance: .
d_gene: .
v_gene: TRBV27
j_gene: TRBJ2-7
CDR3nt: TGTGCCAGCAGTTTATCAGGGGACGAGCAGTACTTC
CDR3aa: CASSLSGDEQYF

abundance: .
d_gene: .
v_gene: TRBV27
j_gene: TRBJ1-5
CDR3nt: TGTGCCAGCAGTTTAAGTTATAGCAATCAGCCCCAGCATTTT
CDR3aa: CASSLSYSNQPQHF

abundance: .
d_gene: .
v_gene: TRBV4-1
j_gene: TRBJ1-1
CDR3nt: TGCGCCAGCAGCCAAGGCGAGGGAGCGGGGGAAGCTTTCTTT
CDR3aa: CASSQGEGAGEAFF

abundance: .
d_gene: .
v_gene: TRBV4-1
j_gene: TRBJ2-4
CDR3nt: TGCGCCAGCAGCCAAGACCTACCAGGTGCTCGACCTATAGCCAAAAACATTCAGTACTTC
CDR3aa: CASSQDLPGARPIAKNIQYF

abundance: .
d_gene: .
v_gene: TRBV28
j_gene: TRBJ2-7
CDR3nt: TGTGCCAGCAGTTCGCCCTACGAGCAGTACTTC
CDR3aa: CASSSPYEQYF

abundance: .
d_gene: .
v_gene: TRBV5-4
j_gene: TRBJ1-2
CDR3nt: TGTGCCAGCAGCTTGGAAGGGACTACTAACTATGGCTACACCTTC
CDR3aa: CASSLEGTTNYGYTF

abundance: few
d_gene: TRBD1
v_gene: TRBV5-1
j_gene: TRBJ1-2
CDR3nt: TGCGCCAGCAGCTTGGGGGGACAGGGAGACTATGGCTACACCTTC
CDR3aa: CASSLGGQGDYGYTF

abundance: once
d_gene: TRBD1
v_gene: TRBV27
j_gene: TRBJ2-7
CDR3nt: TGTGCCAGCAGCCCCCGGGACAGGGGGATCCACGAGCAGTACTTC
CDR3aa: CASSPRDRGIHEQYF

abundance: .
d_gene: .
v_gene: TRBV6-4
j_gene: TRBJ1-2
CDR3nt: TGTGCCAGCAGTGAATTCGTAGGAGGGAGATATGGCTACACCTTC
CDR3aa: CASSEFVGGRYGYTF

abundance: .
d_gene: TRBD1
v_gene: TRBV4-1
j_gene: TRBJ1-5
CDR3nt: TGCGCCAGCAGCCCCCGGACAGGGGGAAATCAGCCCCAGCATTTT
CDR3aa: CASSPRTGGNQPQHF

abundance: .
d_gene: TRBD2
v_gene: TRBV7-6
j_gene: TRBJ2-1
CDR3nt: TGTGCCAGCAGCTTAATAGGCGGGAGTCATGAGCAGTTCTTC
CDR3aa: CASSLIGGSHEQFF

abundance: .
d_gene: .
v_gene: TRBV28
j_gene: TRBJ2-7
CDR3nt: TGTGCCAGCAGTTTCAGCACCGGACCTGTGGGCTCCTACGAGCAGTACTTC
CDR3aa: CASSFSTGPVGSYEQYF